This note documents a single TCR beta chain sequence. The entry originates in a study of blood T cell repertoires in COVID-19. On the study more broadly: The United States, Italy and Spain provided the acute and convalescent COVID-19 samples.

With 5 bases removed from V and 8 bases from J, the gap between germline ends came to 13 bases. This CDR3 contains 13 residues. Per the germline V gene, CDR1 is SGHTA and CDR2 is FQGTGA. How the authors handled the data: Researchers report that nucleated cell counts were estimated from reference gene primer amplification. Libraries were prepared by immunoSEQ multiplex PCR; TCRdb keeps only in-frame clonotypes and omits some of them. V and J calls and clone size are as listed in that table; D and trimming were resolved from the DNA. Of about 280,000 clones in the sample, approximately 82% were seen once. In terms of age and location, participants ranged from roughly 18 to 90 years and lived in roughly 22 US areas.

The sequencing sample was made of PBMCs or T cells enriched from blood (not recorded which). This clonotype was obtained from a man aged 40-49 years who had been exposed to COVID-19. The rearrangement links TRBV7-3 to TRBJ2-1, with a tentative D call TRBD1 (6 bases). The CDR3 DNA follows: TGTGCCAGCAGCCCCCCTGGGGGCGATGAGCAGTTCTTC. Residues: CASSPPGGDEQFF.